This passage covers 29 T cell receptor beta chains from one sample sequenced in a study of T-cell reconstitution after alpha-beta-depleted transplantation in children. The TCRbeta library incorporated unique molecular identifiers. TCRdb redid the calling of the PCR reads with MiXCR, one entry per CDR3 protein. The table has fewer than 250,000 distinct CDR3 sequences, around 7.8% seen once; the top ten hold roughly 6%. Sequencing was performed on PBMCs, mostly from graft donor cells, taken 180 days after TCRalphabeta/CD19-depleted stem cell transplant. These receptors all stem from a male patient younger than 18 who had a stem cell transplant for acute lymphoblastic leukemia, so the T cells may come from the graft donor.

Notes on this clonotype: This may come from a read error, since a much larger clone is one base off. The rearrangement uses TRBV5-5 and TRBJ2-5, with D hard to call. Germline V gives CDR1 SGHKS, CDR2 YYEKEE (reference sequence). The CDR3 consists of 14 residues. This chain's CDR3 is CASSLDWVQETQSF. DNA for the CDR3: TGTGCCAGCAGCTTGGACTGGGTACAAGAGACCCAGTCCTTC.

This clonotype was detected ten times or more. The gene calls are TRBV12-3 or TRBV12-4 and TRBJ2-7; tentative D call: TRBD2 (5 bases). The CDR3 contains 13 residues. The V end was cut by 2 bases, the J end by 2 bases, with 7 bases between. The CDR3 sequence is CASSLLGAYEQYF. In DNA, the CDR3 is TGTGCCAGCAGTTTACTGGGAGCCTACGAGCAGTACTTC.

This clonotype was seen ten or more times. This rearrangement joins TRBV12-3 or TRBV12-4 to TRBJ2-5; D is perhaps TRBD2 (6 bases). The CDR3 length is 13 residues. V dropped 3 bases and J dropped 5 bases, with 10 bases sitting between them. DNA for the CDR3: TGTGCCAGCAGTTTTGGGACTGGGGAGACCCAGTACTTC. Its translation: CASSFGTGETQYF.

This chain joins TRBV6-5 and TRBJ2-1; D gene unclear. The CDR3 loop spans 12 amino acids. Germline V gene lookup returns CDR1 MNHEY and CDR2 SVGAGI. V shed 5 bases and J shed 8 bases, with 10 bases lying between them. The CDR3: CASSRADHEQFF. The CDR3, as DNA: TGTGCCAGCAGTCGGGCCGACCATGAGCAGTTCTTC.

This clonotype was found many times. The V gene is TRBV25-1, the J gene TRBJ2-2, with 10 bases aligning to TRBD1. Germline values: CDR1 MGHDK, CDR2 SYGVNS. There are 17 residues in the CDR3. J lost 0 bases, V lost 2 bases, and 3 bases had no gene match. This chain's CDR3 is CASSEVGQGANTGELFF. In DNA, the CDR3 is TGTGCCAGCAGTGAAGTCGGACAGGGGGCGAACACCGGGGAGCTGTTTTTT.

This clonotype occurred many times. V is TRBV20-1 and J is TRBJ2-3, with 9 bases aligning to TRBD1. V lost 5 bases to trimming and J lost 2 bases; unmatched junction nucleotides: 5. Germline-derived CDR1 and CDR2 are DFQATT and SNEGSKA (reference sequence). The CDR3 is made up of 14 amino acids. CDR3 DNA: TGCAGTGCTCCCACAGGGGGCCCCACAGATACGCAGTATTTT. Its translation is CSAPTGGPTDTQYF.

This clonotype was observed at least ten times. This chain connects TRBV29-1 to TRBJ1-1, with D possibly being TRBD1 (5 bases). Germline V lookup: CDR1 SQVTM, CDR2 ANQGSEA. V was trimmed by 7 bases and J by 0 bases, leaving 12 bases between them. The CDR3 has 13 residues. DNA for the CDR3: TGCAGCGCTAGCACGGGGGTGAACACTGAAGCTTTCTTT. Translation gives CSASTGVNTEAFF.

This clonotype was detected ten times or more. CDR3 bases: TGTGCCAGCAGCGCGGAGCGGGGAGGCTACGAGCAGTACTTC. It encodes CASSAERGGYEQYF. The chain joins TRBV11-2 to TRBJ2-7, with TRBD2 matching 7 bases. The V segment lost 5 bases and the J segment 3 bases; nucleotides outside the gene matches: 7. Germline V gene sequence: CDR1 SGHAT, CDR2 FQNNGV. CDR3 length: 14 residues.

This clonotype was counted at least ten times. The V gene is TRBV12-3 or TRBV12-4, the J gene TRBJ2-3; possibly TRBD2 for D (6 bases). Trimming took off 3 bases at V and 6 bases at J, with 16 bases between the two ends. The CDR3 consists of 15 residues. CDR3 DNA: TGTGCCAGCAGTTTGTGGTCCCCCCGGGAGGATACGCAGTATTTT. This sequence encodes CASSLWSPREDTQYF.

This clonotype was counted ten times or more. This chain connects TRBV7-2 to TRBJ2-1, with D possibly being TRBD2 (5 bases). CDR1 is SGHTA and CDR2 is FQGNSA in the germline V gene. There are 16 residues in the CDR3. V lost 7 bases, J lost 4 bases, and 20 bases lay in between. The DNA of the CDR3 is TGTGCCAGCAACGGTATAGCGTCGGTTGCTTACAATGAGCAGTTCTTC. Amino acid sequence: CASNGIASVAYNEQFF.

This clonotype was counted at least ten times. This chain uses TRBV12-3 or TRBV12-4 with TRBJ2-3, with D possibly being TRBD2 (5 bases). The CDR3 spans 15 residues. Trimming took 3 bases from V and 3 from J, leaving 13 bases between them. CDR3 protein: CASSFWVRETDTQYF. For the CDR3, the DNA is TGTGCCAGCAGTTTCTGGGTTAGGGAGACAGATACGCAGTATTTT.

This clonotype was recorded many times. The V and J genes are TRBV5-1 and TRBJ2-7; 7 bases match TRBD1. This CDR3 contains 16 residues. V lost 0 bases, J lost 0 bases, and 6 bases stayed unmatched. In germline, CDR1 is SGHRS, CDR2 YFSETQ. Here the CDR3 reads CASSLGQGVYSYEQYF. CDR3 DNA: TGCGCCAGCAGCTTGGGGCAGGGGGTTTACTCCTACGAGCAGTACTTC.

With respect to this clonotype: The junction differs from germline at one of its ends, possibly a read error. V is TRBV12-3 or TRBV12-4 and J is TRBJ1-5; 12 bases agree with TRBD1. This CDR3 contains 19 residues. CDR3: CARSFPGQGAMGSNQPQHF. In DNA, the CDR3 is TGTGCCCGCAGTTTCCCGGGACAGGGGGCAATGGGTAGCAATCAGCCCCAGCATTTT.

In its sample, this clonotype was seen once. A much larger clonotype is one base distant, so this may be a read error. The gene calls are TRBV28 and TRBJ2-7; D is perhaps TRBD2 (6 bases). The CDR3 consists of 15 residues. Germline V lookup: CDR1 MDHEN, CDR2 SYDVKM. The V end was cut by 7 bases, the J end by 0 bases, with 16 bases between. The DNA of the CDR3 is TGTGCCAGCAAAATTAGCGTCGGGGGCTCCTACGAGCAGTACTTC. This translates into CASKISVGGSYEQYF.

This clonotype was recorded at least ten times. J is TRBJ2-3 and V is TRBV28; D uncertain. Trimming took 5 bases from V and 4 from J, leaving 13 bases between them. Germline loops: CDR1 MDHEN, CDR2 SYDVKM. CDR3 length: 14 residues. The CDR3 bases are TGTGCCAGCAGTCAACTTAGGGATTCAGATACGCAGTATTTT. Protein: CASSQLRDSDTQYF.

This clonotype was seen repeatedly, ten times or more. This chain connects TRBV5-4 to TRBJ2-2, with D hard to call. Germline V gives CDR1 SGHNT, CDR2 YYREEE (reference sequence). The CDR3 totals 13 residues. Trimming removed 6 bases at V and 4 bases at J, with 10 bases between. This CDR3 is CASTPYSTGELFF. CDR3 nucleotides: TGTGCCAGCACCCCCTACAGCACCGGGGAGCTGTTTTTT.

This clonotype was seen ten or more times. DNA for the CDR3: TGCGCCAGCAGTCGGAGGGCCCCAGATACGCAGTATTTT. This sequence encodes CASSRRAPDTQYF. The chain uses TRBV10-1 and TRBJ2-3; possibly TRBD2 for D (6 bases). This CDR3 region has 13 residues. Germline loops: CDR1 WNHNN, CDR2 SYGVQD (reference sequence). V lost 5 bases, J lost 4 bases, and 10 bases lay in between.

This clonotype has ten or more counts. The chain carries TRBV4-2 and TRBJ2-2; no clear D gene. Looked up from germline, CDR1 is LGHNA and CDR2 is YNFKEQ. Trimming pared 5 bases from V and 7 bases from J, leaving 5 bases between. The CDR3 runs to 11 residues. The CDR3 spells CASSISGELFF. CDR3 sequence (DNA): TGTGCCAGCAGCATAAGCGGGGAGCTGTTTTTT.

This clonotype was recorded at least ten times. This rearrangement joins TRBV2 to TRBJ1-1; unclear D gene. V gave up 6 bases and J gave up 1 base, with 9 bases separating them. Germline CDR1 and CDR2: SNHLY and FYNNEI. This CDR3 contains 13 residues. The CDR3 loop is CASRLGQNTEAFF. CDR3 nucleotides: TGTGCCAGCAGGTTAGGTCAGAACACTGAAGCTTTCTTT. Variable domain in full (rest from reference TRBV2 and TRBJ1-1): EPEVTQTPSHQVTQMGQEVILRCVPISNHLYFYWYRQILGQKVEFLVSFYNNEISEKSEIFDDQFSVERPDGSNFTLKIRSTKLEDSAMYFCASRLGQNTEAFFGQGTRLTVV.

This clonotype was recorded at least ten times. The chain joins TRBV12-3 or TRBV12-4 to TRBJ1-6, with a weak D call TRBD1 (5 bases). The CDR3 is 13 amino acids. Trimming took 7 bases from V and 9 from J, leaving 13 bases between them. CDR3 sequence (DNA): TGTGCCAGCAAGGGGAATTTAGGTTCACCCCTCCACTTT. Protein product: CASKGNLGSPLHF.

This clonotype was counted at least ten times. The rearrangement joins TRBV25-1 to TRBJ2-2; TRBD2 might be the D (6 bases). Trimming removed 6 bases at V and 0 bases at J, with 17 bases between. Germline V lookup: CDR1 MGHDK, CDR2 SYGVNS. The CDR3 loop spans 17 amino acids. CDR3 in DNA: TGTGCCAGCAGCCCCACTCCCGGGGAGGCGAACACCGGGGAGCTGTTTTTT. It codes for CASSPTPGEANTGELFF. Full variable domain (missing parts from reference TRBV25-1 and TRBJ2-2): EADIYQTPRYLVIGTGKKITLECSQTMGHDKMYWYQQDPGMELHLIHYSYGVNSTEKGDLSSESTVSRIRTEHFPLTLESARPSHTSQYLCASSPTPGEANTGELFFGEGSRLTVL.

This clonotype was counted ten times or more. In DNA form, the CDR3 reads TGCGCCAGCAGCTTAGGGACAGGCCACGAGCAGTACTTC. Translating it yields CASSLGTGHEQYF. The chain uses TRBV5-1 and TRBJ2-7, with 8 nucleotides matching TRBD1. The CDR3 sequence is 13 residues long. The trim removed 2 bases at V and 5 bases at J, leaving 3 bases unmatched. The germline CDR1 and CDR2 sequences are SGHRS and YFSETQ.

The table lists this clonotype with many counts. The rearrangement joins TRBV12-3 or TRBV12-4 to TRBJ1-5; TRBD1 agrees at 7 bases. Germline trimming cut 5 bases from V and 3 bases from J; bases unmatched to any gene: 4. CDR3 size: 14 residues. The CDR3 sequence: CASSKTGNNQPQHF. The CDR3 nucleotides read TGTGCCAGCAGTAAGACAGGGAACAATCAGCCCCAGCATTTT.

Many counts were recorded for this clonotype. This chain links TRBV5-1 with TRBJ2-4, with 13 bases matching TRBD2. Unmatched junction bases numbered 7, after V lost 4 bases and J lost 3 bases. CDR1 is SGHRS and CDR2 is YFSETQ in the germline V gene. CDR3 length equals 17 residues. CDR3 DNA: TGCGCCAGCAGCCCCGGACTAGCGGGAGCCCTCAAAAACATTCAGTACTTC. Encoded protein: CASSPGLAGALKNIQYF.

The CDR3 DNA sequence: TGTGCCAGCAGCTTAGTCCGACTAGCGGGAGGTACCGGGGAGCTGTTTTTT. Protein: CASSLVRLAGGTGELFF. The rearrangement joins TRBV7-6 to TRBJ2-2; 13 bases are shared with TRBD2. This CDR3 is built from 17 residues. Losses at the gene ends were 1 base for V and 5 bases for J; bases not matched to a gene: 4. Germline-derived CDR1 and CDR2 are SGHVS and FNYEAQ.

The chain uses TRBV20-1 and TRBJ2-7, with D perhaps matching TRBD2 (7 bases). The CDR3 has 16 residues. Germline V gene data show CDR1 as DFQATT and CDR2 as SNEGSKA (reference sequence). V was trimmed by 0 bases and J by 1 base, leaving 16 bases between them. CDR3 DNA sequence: TGCAGTGCTAGAGATGGAGGGGGGGGTCGATCCTACGAGCAGTACTTC. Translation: CSARDGGGGRSYEQYF.

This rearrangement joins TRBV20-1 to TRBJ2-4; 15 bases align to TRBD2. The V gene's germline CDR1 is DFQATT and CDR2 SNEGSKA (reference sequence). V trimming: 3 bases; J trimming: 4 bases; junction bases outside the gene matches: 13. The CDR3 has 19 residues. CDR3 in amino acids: CSASEVGLAGGPGKNIQYF. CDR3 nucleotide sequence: TGCAGTGCTAGCGAGGTTGGACTAGCGGGAGGGCCGGGGAAAAACATTCAGTACTTC.

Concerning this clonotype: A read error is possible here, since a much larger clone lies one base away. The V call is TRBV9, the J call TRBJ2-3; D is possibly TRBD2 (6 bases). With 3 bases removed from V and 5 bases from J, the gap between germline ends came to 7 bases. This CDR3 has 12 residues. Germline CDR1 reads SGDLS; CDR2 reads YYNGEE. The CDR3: CASSAEGDTQYF. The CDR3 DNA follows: TGTGCCAGCAGCGCGGAGGGAGATACGCAGTATTTT.

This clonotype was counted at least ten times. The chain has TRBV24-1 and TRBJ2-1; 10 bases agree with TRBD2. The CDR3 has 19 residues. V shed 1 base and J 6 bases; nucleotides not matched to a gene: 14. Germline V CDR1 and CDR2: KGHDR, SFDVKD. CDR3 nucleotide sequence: TGTGCCACCAGTGATTTTGGGGCTAGCGGGAGAGGGGGACGCAATGAGCAGTTCTTC. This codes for CATSDFGASGRGGRNEQFF.